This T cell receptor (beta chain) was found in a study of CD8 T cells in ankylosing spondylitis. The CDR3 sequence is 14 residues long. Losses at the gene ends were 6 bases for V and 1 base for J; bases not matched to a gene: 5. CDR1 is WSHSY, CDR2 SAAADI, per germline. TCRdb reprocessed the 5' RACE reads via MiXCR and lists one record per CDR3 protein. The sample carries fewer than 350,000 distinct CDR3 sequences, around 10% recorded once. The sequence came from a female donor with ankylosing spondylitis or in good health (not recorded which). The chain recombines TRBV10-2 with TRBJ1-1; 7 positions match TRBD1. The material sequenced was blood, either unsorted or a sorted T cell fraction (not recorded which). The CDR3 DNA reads TGCGCCAGCAGGATAGGGGGCGGGAACACTGAAGCTTTCTTT. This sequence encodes CASRIGGGNTEAFF.